The T cell receptor (beta chain) described here comes from a study of a mutant IDH1 vaccine in newly diagnosed glioma. Study conclusions and caveats: Of the patients, about 95% had vaccine-induced immune responses. Alterations occurring in top peripheral T cell clonotypes seemed unrelated to pseudoprogression.

The time point was: baseline, week 1 (first vaccination visit). Treatment specified: pre-vaccination baseline after standard-of-care therapy. There were new WHO grade 3 or 4 astrocytomas in the donors, and these were IDH1-mutant and ATRX-lost. This clone has more than one count but fewer than ten. Its antigen is as yet unknown. The CDR3 sequence is 16 residues long. The V end lost 0 bases, the J end lost 0 bases, and 9 bases lay between the germline ends. Germline lookup yields CDR1 SGHRS and CDR2 YFSETQ. Sequencing was performed with immunoSEQ multiplex PCR; in TCRdb, only in-frame clones are kept and a portion is missing. The profile covers approximately 36,000 clones, with under 80% appearing a single time and over 7.5% taken by the ten largest.

The gene calls are TRBV5-1 and TRBJ1-4; D gene unclear. The TCR sequence derives from a man aged 40-49 years with glioma. Some clones in this sample may be carry-over from other donors' samples. Sample: PBMCs, taken from a glioma patient treated with radiotherapy, temozolomide or both. CDR3 DNA sequence: TGCGCCAGCAGCTTGGAGGGCGATGCAACTAATGAAAAACTGTTTTTT. Amino acid sequence: CASSLEGDATNEKLFF.